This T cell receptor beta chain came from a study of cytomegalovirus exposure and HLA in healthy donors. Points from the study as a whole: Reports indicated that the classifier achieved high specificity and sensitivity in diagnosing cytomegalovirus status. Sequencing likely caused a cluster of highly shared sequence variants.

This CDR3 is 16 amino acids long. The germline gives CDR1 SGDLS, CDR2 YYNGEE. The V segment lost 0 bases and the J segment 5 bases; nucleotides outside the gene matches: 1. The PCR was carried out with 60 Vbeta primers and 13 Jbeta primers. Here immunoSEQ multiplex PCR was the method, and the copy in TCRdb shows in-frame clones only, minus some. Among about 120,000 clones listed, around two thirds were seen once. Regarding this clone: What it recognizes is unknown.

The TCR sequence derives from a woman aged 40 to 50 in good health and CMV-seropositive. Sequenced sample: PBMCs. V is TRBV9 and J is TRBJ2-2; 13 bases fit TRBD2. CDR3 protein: CASSVGLAGGTGELFF. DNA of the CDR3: TGTGCCAGCAGCGTAGGACTAGCGGGAGGAACCGGGGAGCTGTTTTTT.